The next 12 T cell receptor beta chains were all read from a single sample in a study of CD8 T cells in Susac syndrome. Reverse transcription of roughly 0.45 to 1 ug RNA was performed with random hexamers. TCRdb analysed the immunoSEQ multiplex PCR reads with MiXCR anew, one entry per CDR3 protein. The data show more than 95,000 distinct CDR3 sequences, 90% to 95% seen once. What was sequenced was CD4+ T cells from PBMCs. These receptors were collected from a human donor in good health.

The chain employs TRBV11-2 and TRBJ2-5; D not certain. CDR3 length: 14 amino acids. V lost 2 bases, J lost 2 bases, and 9 bases lay in between. Germline V lookup: CDR1 SGHAT, CDR2 FQNNGV. Written as DNA, the CDR3 is TGTGCCAGCAGCTTAAAACGGCATCAAGAGACCCAGTACTTC. This translates into CASSLKRHQETQYF.

V usage is TRBV6-2 or TRBV6-3 and J usage is TRBJ1-5; D possibly corresponds to TRBD1 (6 bases). The CDR3 consists of 17 residues. Between the trimmed V and J ends, which lost 2 bases and 5 bases, there was a span of 19 bases. The germline CDR1 and CDR2 sequences are MNHEY and SVGEGT. CDR3: CASSYEKVRGGDQPQHF. CDR3 coding DNA: TGTGCCAGCAGTTACGAAAAGGTCAGGGGTGGAGATCAGCCCCAGCATTTT.

The chain couples TRBV27 to TRBJ2-7; 11 bases map to TRBD2. Trimming at V came to 2 bases and at J to 4 bases, leaving 7 bases not matched to a gene. Germline loops: CDR1 MNHEY, CDR2 SMNVEV (reference sequence). This CDR3 region has 16 residues. The CDR3, as DNA: TGTGCCAGCAGTTTAACTAGCGGGAGCAACCGGTACGAGCAGTACTTC. Protein: CASSLTSGSNRYEQYF.

V is TRBV5-4 and J is TRBJ2-5, with 8 bases aligning to TRBD1. The J segment lost 0 bases and the V segment lost 4 bases, leaving 14 bases of the junction unmatched. Germline V lookup: CDR1 SGHNT, CDR2 YYREEE (reference sequence). The CDR3 has 18 amino acids. For the CDR3, the DNA is TGTGCCAGCAGCGTCCCGACAGGGGCCCCGCGATACCAAGAGACCCAGTACTTC. Protein product: CASSVPTGAPRYQETQYF.

This clonotype was counted a few times. This sequence joins TRBV29-1 and TRBJ2-7; 9 bases match TRBD2. CDR3 length equals 16 residues. V lost 6 bases and J lost 2; bases outside the gene matches: 14. Germline V gene sequence: CDR1 SQVTM, CDR2 ANQGSEA. CDR3 sequence reads: CSVGGLAGSTPYEQYF. CDR3 nucleotides: TGCAGCGTGGGGGGACTAGCAGGCAGCACACCCTACGAGCAGTACTTC.

In DNA form, the CDR3 reads TGTGCCAGCAGTCCACAGGGGATGGGGGGCTACACCTTC. It encodes CASSPQGMGGYTF. This sequence joins TRBV12-3 or TRBV12-4 and TRBJ1-2; 7 bases are a match to TRBD1. J lost 8 bases, V lost 5 bases, and 8 bases had no gene match. CDR3 length: 13 residues.

The chain is built from TRBV27 and TRBJ2-6, with TRBD1 matching over 7 bases. The CDR3 is made up of 15 amino acids. Germline CDR1 is MNHEY and CDR2 is SMNVEV (reference sequence). The ends lost 7 bases at V and 4 bases at J; junction bases unmatched: 7. Here the CDR3 DNA reads TGTGCCAGCAAATTCAGGGGGTCCGGGGCCAACGTCCTGACTTTC. It encodes CASKFRGSGANVLTF.

The genes are TRBV2 and TRBJ1-2; D unresolved. V was trimmed by 0 bases and J by 4 bases, leaving 9 bases between them. This CDR3 region has 14 residues. Germline V gene lookup returns CDR1 SNHLY and CDR2 FYNNEI. The CDR3 DNA follows: TGTGCCAGCAGTGAAGCAGGCGCAACCTATGGCTACACCTTC. It translates to CASSEAGATYGYTF.

The genes are TRBV11-2 and TRBJ2-3; 7 bases are shared with TRBD2. Germline CDR1 SGHAT, CDR2 FQNNGV. V shed 5 bases, J shed 3 bases, and the junction held 5 bases outside the gene matches. The CDR3 runs 14 residues. The CDR3 protein is CASSARLATDTQYF. In DNA form, the CDR3 reads TGTGCCAGCAGCGCCCGACTAGCAACAGATACGCAGTATTTT. Complete variable domain (other parts from reference TRBV11-2 and TRBJ2-3): EAGVAQSPRYKIIEKRQSVAFWCNPISGHATLYWYQQILGQGPKLLIQFQNNGVVDDSQLPKDRFSAERLKGVDSTLKIQPAKLEDSAVYLCASSARLATDTQYFGPGTRLTVL.

The V gene is TRBV10-3, the J gene TRBJ1-1; TRBD1 aligns across 8 bases. Germline assignment: CDR1 ENHRY and CDR2 SYGVKD. V trimming: 10 bases; J trimming: 3 bases; junction bases outside the gene matches: 10. This CDR3 has 14 residues. In nucleotides, the CDR3 is TGTGCCACCGGGGCACAGGGGGGTCACACTGAAGCTTTCTTT. It yields the protein CATGAQGGHTEAFF.

The chain combines TRBV5-6 with TRBJ1-2; 7 bases agree with TRBD1. Germline assignment: CDR1 SGHDT and CDR2 YYEEEE. This CDR3 is built from 14 residues. With V trimmed by 7 bases and J by 4 bases, 10 bases remained unmatched. The DNA of the CDR3 is TGTGCCAGCGGTAGACAGGGTAGTAGCTATGGCTACACCTTC. It translates to CASGRQGSSYGYTF.

Only one count was recorded for this clonotype. This chain connects TRBV2 to TRBJ1-5; a weak D match, TRBD1 (6 bases). CDR1 and CDR2 (germline): SNHLY, FYNNEI. V lost 6 bases, J lost 6 bases, and 15 bases lay in between. The CDR3 is 14 residues long. The CDR3 here is CASSNREGGQPQHF. CDR3 nucleotide sequence: TGTGCCAGCAGCAACAGGGAGGGGGGTCAGCCCCAGCATTTT.